Listed below are T cell receptor beta chains from one sample, sequenced in a study of blood T cell repertoires in COVID-19. Profiled with immunoSEQ multiplex PCR; TCRdb holds only in-frame clones, not every one. In the table there are about 160,000 clones, around 83% of which are singletons. Source material: peripheral blood. The receptors originated from a woman aged 45 to 65 with COVID-19, enrolled during active disease. CDR3s include the opening cysteine and the closing phenylalanine or tryptophan. The D gene is left open where the match is weak. Size values are once, few and many counts, or a class for expanded clones, and some rows have none.

d_call | clone_size | j_call | v_call | cdr3_aa | cdr3_nt
TRBD1 | - | TRBJ1-5 | TRBV12-3/TRBV12-4 | CASSTGGNQPQHF | TGTGCCAGCAGTACAGGGGGTAATCAGCCCCAGCATTTT
TRBD1 | few | TRBJ2-2 | TRBV10-1 | CASSDRGQGNTGELFF | TGCGCCAGCAGTGATAGGGGACAGGGGAACACCGGGGAGCTGTTTTTT
TRBD1 | once | TRBJ2-3 | TRBV7-9 | CASSRDRGGDTQYF | TGTGCCAGCAGCCGGGACAGGGGCGGAGATACGCAGTATTTT
TRBD2 | - | TRBJ2-7 | TRBV13 | CASSLGALAETYEQYF | TGTGCCAGCAGCTTAGGCGCACTAGCGGAGACCTACGAGCAGTACTTC
- | - | TRBJ1-4 | TRBV23-1 | CASSQSCGGIANEKLFF | TGCGCCAGCAGTCAATCGTGTGGGGGCATAGCTAATGAAAAACTGTTTTTT
TRBD1 | - | TRBJ2-7 | TRBV29-1 | CSVPARTQTGLKGQYF | TGCAGCGTTCCTGCCAGAACACAGACAGGGTTAAAGGGGCAGTACTTC
TRBD2 | - | TRBJ2-1 | TRBV7-2 | CASSTASGGAYNEQFF | TGTGCCAGCAGCACTGCTAGCGGGGGGGCGTACAATGAGCAGTTCTTC
TRBD2 | - | TRBJ2-7 | TRBV6-5 | CASSTSSGGPYEQYF | TGTGCCAGCAGTACCTCTAGCGGGGGGCCCTACGAGCAGTACTTC
TRBD1 | few | TRBJ2-3 | TRBV5-1 | CASGQASTDTQYF | TGCGCCAGTGGACAGGCCAGCACAGATACGCAGTATTTT
TRBD1 | few | TRBJ2-3 | TRBV10-2 | CASLDLQGVRDTQYF | TGCGCCAGCCTTGACCTACAGGGGGTCAGGGATACGCAGTATTTT
TRBD1 | - | TRBJ1-1 | TRBV5-1 | CASSLSDRGRQVTEAFF | TGCGCCAGCAGCCTAAGTGACAGGGGGCGTCAGGTCACTGAAGCTTTCTTT
- | - | TRBJ2-1 | TRBV11-2 | CASSLDLRDLWVADYNEQFF | TGTGCCAGCAGCTTAGATCTTAGGGACTTGTGGGTAGCGGATTACAATGAGCAGTTCTTC
- | - | TRBJ1-5 | TRBV10-3 | CAISAQANQPQHF | TGTGCCATCAGTGCCCAGGCGAATCAGCCCCAGCATTTT
TRBD1 | few | TRBJ1-2 | TRBV19 | CASTPPGQGSYGYTF | TGTGCCAGTACCCCCCCGGGACAGGGGAGCTATGGCTACACCTTC
TRBD1 | - | TRBJ2-7 | TRBV28 | CASSFGTGVYEQYF | TGTGCCAGCAGTTTTGGGACAGGGGTCTACGAGCAGTACTTC
- | few | TRBJ1-5 | TRBV19 | CASSVRETPQHF | TGTGCCAGTAGTGTCCGGGAGACGCCCCAGCATTTT
- | - | TRBJ2-2 | TRBV13 | CASSQSGTGELFF | TGTGCCAGCAGCCAATCGGGCACCGGGGAGCTGTTTTTT
TRBD1 | - | TRBJ1-2 | TRBV25-1 | CASSAQGSSGYTF | TGTGCCAGCAGTGCACAGGGGTCTAGCGGCTACACCTTC
TRBD2 | - | TRBJ2-7 | TRBV28 | CASSSLSGALYEQYF | TGTGCCAGCAGTTCCCTAAGCGGGGCGCTATACGAGCAGTACTTC
TRBD1 | - | TRBJ2-5 | TRBV2 | CASTKEGTGAPVAQYF | TGTGCCAGCACCAAAGAAGGGACAGGCGCCCCGGTGGCCCAGTACTTC
- | - | TRBJ2-7 | TRBV10-3 | CAISESLVDERQYF | TGTGCCATCAGTGAGTCTCTGGTAGATGAAAGGCAGTACTTC
TRBD1 | - | TRBJ2-5 | TRBV6-1 | CASSEADRTTETQYF | TGTGCCAGCAGTGAAGCGGACAGGACAACGGAGACCCAGTACTTC
- | few | TRBJ1-1 | TRBV7-9 | CASSPAVGSTEAFF | TGTGCCAGCAGCCCCGCCGTTGGGAGCACTGAAGCTTTCTTT
- | - | TRBJ1-2 | TRBV7-8 | CASSLGVVSGANYGYTF | TGTGCCAGCAGCTTAGGGGTAGTTAGTGGAGCAAACTATGGCTACACCTTC
TRBD1 | - | TRBJ2-7 | TRBV14 | CASSPWIRDREQASSYEQYF | TGTGCCAGCAGCCCCTGGATCCGGGACAGGGAGCAGGCCAGCTCCTACGAGCAGTACTTC
- | - | TRBJ2-7 | TRBV25-1 | CASRNFGDEQYF | TGTGCCAGCAGGAACTTCGGAGACGAGCAGTACTTC
TRBD2 | - | TRBJ2-5 | TRBV2 | CATSRSGGASETQYF | TGTGCCACCTCAAGGAGCGGGGGGGCCAGTGAGACCCAGTACTTC
TRBD1 | - | TRBJ2-2 | TRBV6-4 | CASSDTGGTGELFF | TGTGCCAGCAGTGACACAGGGGGTACCGGGGAGCTGTTTTTT
- | - | TRBJ1-1 | TRBV6-5 | CASTGQLLNTEAFF | TGTGCCAGCACCGGACAGCTATTGAACACTGAAGCTTTCTTT
- | few | TRBJ1-5 | TRBV6-5 | CASSYSAAGEGQPQHF | TGTGCCAGCAGTTACTCTGCTGCGGGGGAAGGCCAGCCCCAGCATTTT
TRBD1 | - | TRBJ2-7 | TRBV4-1 | CASSQFVLGQTSYEQYF | TGCGCCAGCAGCCAATTTGTTTTGGGACAGACGAGTTACGAGCAGTACTTC
TRBD2 | - | TRBJ2-1 | TRBV5-5 | CASSRTSGIYNEQFF | TGTGCCAGCAGCAGGACTAGCGGTATTTACAATGAGCAGTTCTTC
- | - | TRBJ2-6 | TRBV2 | CASSGSRVGGANVLTF | TGTGCCAGCAGTGGCTCTCGGGTTGGTGGGGCCAACGTCCTGACTTTC
TRBD1 | - | TRBJ2-6 | TRBV6-2/TRBV6-3 | CASSYLGQGSGANVLTF | TGTGCCAGCAGTTACCTCGGACAGGGATCTGGGGCCAACGTCCTGACTTTC
- | once | TRBJ1-6 | TRBV27 | CASSHNTGSDSPLHF | TGTGCCAGCAGTCACAATACAGGGAGCGATTCACCCCTCCACTTT
TRBD1 | - | TRBJ1-2 | TRBV7-2 | CASSPRTGSHTF | TGTGCCAGCAGTCCACGGACAGGGAGCCACACCTTC
- | - | TRBJ1-1 | TRBV5-6 | CASSLGGRHTEAFF | TGTGCCAGCAGCTTGGGGGGGCGACACACTGAAGCTTTCTTT
TRBD2 | - | TRBJ2-1 | TRBV30 | CAWSNSGTSGGAFF | TGTGCCTGGAGTAACTCCGGGACTAGCGGGGGGGCGTTCTTC
TRBD1 | - | TRBJ2-7 | TRBV5-4 | CASSVRDRGGEQYF | TGTGCCAGCAGCGTCCGGGACAGGGGAGGCGAGCAGTACTTC
TRBD1 | - | TRBJ2-3 | TRBV7-9 | CASSLGETGPADTQYF | TGTGCCAGCAGCTTAGGGGAGACAGGGCCCGCAGATACGCAGTATTTT
- | - | TRBJ1-4 | TRBV7-9 | CAQGKGEKLFF | TGTGCTCAGGGGAAAGGGGAAAAACTGTTTTTT